The 6 T cell receptor beta chains in this list originate from one sample, sequenced in a study of shared clonotypes between healthy human individuals. The repertoire was sequenced with immunoSEQ multiplex PCR; TCRdb's copy has only in-frame clones and lacks some. The repertoire has under 2,500,000 clones, about 94% of them found once; the top ten carry approximately 0.13%. Source material: naive CD4+ T cells sorted from blood. The subset here: CD45RA+ positively selected. The receptors here all came from a man between 18 and 35 years old in good health.

The chain links TRBV9 to TRBJ2-7; weak D call: TRBD2 (6 bases). The CDR3 has 16 residues. Trimming pared 3 bases from V and 4 bases from J, leaving 20 bases between. Germline V gene sequence: CDR1 SGDLS, CDR2 YYNGEE. The DNA of the CDR3 is TGTGCCAGCAGCGCCCAACCGGGACTGAGCAATTACGAGCAGTACTTC. This sequence encodes CASSAQPGLSNYEQYF.

This clone was observed a handful of times. The chain recombines TRBV5-4 with TRBJ2-7, with 11 bases matching TRBD2. The V gene's germline CDR1 is SGHNT and CDR2 YYREEE (reference sequence). The J segment lost 1 base and the V segment lost 4 bases, leaving 7 bases of the junction unmatched. CDR3 length: 16 amino acids. CDR3 sequence reads: CASSPVAGGGSYEQYF. In nucleotides, the CDR3 is TGTGCCAGCAGCCCGGTAGCGGGAGGGGGTTCCTACGAGCAGTACTTC.

This chain connects TRBV4-3 to TRBJ2-2; D remains ambiguous. The germline V and J ends were trimmed by 3 bases and 3 bases, with 8 bases remaining between them. Germline-derived CDR1 and CDR2 are LGHNA and YSLEER. The CDR3 has 14 residues. The CDR3 reads CASSHSEYTGELFF. The CDR3 nucleotides read TGCGCCAGCAGCCATTCAGAGTACACCGGGGAGCTGTTTTTT.

The rearrangement uses TRBV27 and TRBJ2-1, with D unresolved. CDR3 size: 14 residues. CDR1 is MNHEY and CDR2 is SMNVEV in the germline V gene (reference sequence). Between the trimmed V and J ends, which lost 5 bases and 9 bases, there was a span of 17 bases. The CDR3 reads CASSAGRSLREQFF. CDR3 bases: TGTGCCAGCAGTGCCGGGCGCAGCCTACGTGAGCAGTTCTTC.

This sequence joins TRBV28 and TRBJ2-7, with TRBD1 matching over 10 bases. Germline assignment: CDR1 MDHEN and CDR2 SYDVKM. The CDR3 consists of 13 residues. After removal of 2 bases from V and 6 bases from J, the junction contained 1 base not matched to a gene. The CDR3 nucleotides read TGTGCCAGCAGTTTAGGGGACAGGGGCGAGCAGTACTTC. Translating it yields CASSLGDRGEQYF.

The chain employs TRBV18 and TRBJ2-7; 7 bases fit TRBD2. After removal of 1 base from V and 4 bases from J, the junction contained 19 bases not matched to a gene. Germline V gene lookup returns CDR1 KGHSH and CDR2 LQKENI. This CDR3 region has 19 residues. The CDR3 DNA follows: TGTGCCAGCTCACCACTTCGGCTAGCGGTTTCACTTGAGCCGTACGAGCAGTACTTC. It translates to CASSPLRLAVSLEPYEQYF.